A single T cell receptor (beta chain) is shown here with its context. TCRdb's table, derived via immunoSEQ multiplex PCR, lists solely in-frame clones and lacks some. The data contain about 2.1 million clones, about 94% of them singletons. Naive CD8 cells comprised CD45RO-negative, CCR7-positively selected cells, excluding terminally differentiated effector memory CD45RA+ cells. These data belong to a study of shared clonotypes between healthy human individuals. V shed 4 bases and J shed 2 bases, with 12 bases lying between them. CDR3 length: 14 amino acids. Germline values: CDR1 SGHDT, CDR2 YYEEEE. Sequencing used naive CD8+ T cells from PBMCs. The receptor was isolated from a man aged 18-30 years in good health. Some clones in this sample may be carry-over from other donors' samples. J is TRBJ1-1 and V is TRBV5-6; the D gene is possibly TRBD1 (6 bases). In nucleotides, the CDR3 is TGTGCCAGCAGCCCTCAGGACAGAAACACTGAAGCTTTCTTT. This gives the protein CASSPQDRNTEAFF.